This T cell receptor beta chain was identified in a study of blood T cells in healthy people across ages. The CDR3 extends over 15 amino acids. In germline, CDR1 is SGHRS, CDR2 YFSETQ. Trimming shortened V by 2 bases and J by 0 bases, and 9 bases separated the two germline ends. In the case of this clonotype: As yet, its antigen is unknown.

The authors ran a second PCR of 7 to 11 cycles using a sample-barcoded 5' primer and a J-beta primer mix. A single record per CDR3 protein comes from TCRdb applying MiXCR to the 5' RACE reads. The sample holds hundreds of thousands of distinct CDR3 sequences, approximately 55% seen once. Points from the study as a whole: Higher diversity, along with more naive CD4+ cells, distinguished long-lived donors from aged donors.

The TCR sequence derives from a man older than 75 in good health. Sequencing was carried out using blood. The rearrangement uses TRBV5-1 and TRBJ1-3; D is perhaps TRBD1 (5 bases). This CDR3 reads CASSFQGYSGNTIYF. The CDR3 DNA is TGCGCCAGCAGCTTCCAGGGATACTCTGGAAACACCATATATTTT.